This T cell receptor (beta chain) was sequenced during a study of T cell repertoires in aging, cancer and after chemotherapy. Study overall: Six age groups, ranging from 30 or younger to 70 or older, included the donors. General study findings and limits: Median generation probability rose over the chemotherapy interval in each cancer cohort, suggesting rebound thymic output. Untreated cancer patients had significantly lower blood TCR diversity than age-matched healthy donors.

Rearranged V-D-J TRB sequences were amplified with a mixed TRB-A/B primer pool. TCRdb processed the multiplex PCR reads anew with MiXCR; each CDR3 protein has one entry. The sample has a few thousand distinct CDR3 sequences, almost 25% seen once. The CDR3 spans 15 residues. Trimming cost V 1 base and J 10 bases; bases outside gene matches: 3. Germline CDR1 and CDR2: SGHDN and FVKESK. By sample fraction, this clonotype is medium-sized (0.01 to 0.1%). Antigen specificity is unknown. The template was genomic DNA from peripheral blood, not RNA. The sample was blood. This receptor was taken from a human donor with a solid tumor. This chain connects TRBV14 to TRBJ2-1, with TRBD2 matching over 14 bases. The CDR3 here is CASSQGRLAGGEQFF. CDR3 DNA sequence: TGTGCCAGCAGCCAAGGCCGACTAGCGGGGGGGGAGCAGTTCTTC.